Below, 18 T cell receptor beta chains from the same sample are listed, as sequenced in a study of human thymus T cells. Only in-frame clones appear in the TCRdb table, and some are missing; sequencing was by immunoSEQ multiplex PCR. This sample has some 44,000 clones, with roughly 94% found just once. The sequencing sample was made of blood. The receptors shown here come from a girl under three years old with a congenital heart defect but otherwise immunologically healthy.

The chain has TRBV2 and TRBJ2-2; D uncertain. Trimming shortened V by 6 bases and J by 0 bases, and 8 bases separated the two germline ends. From germline, CDR1 is SNHLY and CDR2 FYNNEI. This CDR3 has 14 residues. In nucleotides, the CDR3 is TGTGCCAGCAGAGAGCTTCCGAACACCGGGGAGCTGTTTTTT. It encodes CASRELPNTGELFF.

The genes are TRBV11-2 and TRBJ1-4, with D maybe TRBD1 (5 bases). The ends were cut back, 6 bases at V and 5 bases at J, with 16 bases in the middle. The CDR3 spans 15 residues. The germline V gene has CDR1 SGHAT and CDR2 FQNNGV. The CDR3 protein is CASRTQGRGNEKLFF. The CDR3 bases are TGTGCCAGCAGAACCCAAGGGCGGGGGAATGAAAAACTGTTTTTT.

The chain couples TRBV15 to TRBJ2-5; D uncertain. Germline V CDR1 and CDR2: LNHNV, YYDKDF (reference sequence). This CDR3 is 13 amino acids long. V was pared by 3 bases and J by 3 bases, with 8 bases between. CDR3 in amino acids: CATSSRVKETQYF. Written as DNA, the CDR3 is TGTGCCACCAGCAGCCGGGTAAAAGAGACCCAGTACTTC.

V is TRBV5-1 and J is TRBJ2-7; D perhaps matches TRBD2 (5 bases). Germline V gene lookup returns CDR1 SGHRS and CDR2 YFSETQ. The CDR3 has 13 amino acids. Trimming pared 4 bases from V and 4 bases from J, leaving 12 bases between. CDR3 DNA sequence: TGCGCCAGCAGCGAGGGTCATCTTTACGAGCAGTACTTC. Translating gives CASSEGHLYEQYF.

The V gene is TRBV6-1, the J gene TRBJ1-4; the D gene is possibly TRBD1 (5 bases). This CDR3 contains 14 residues. Germline V CDR1 and CDR2: MNHNS, SASEGT. Trimming took 3 bases from V and 5 from J, leaving 10 bases between them. The CDR3 region is CASSEGGGNEKLFF. The CDR3 DNA follows: TGTGCCAGCAGTGAGGGCGGGGGGAATGAAAAACTGTTTTTT.

The CDR3 bases are TGTGCCAGCAGCCCGAACTGGGGTGAGCAGTTCTTC. This encodes CASSPNWGEQFF. The gene calls are TRBV6-6 and TRBJ2-1; no reliable D call. Germline V gene data show CDR1 as MNHNY and CDR2 as SVGAGI (reference sequence). V was clipped by 6 bases and J by 9 bases, with 12 bases between them. The CDR3 runs 12 residues.

The V gene is TRBV29-1, the J gene TRBJ2-1, with a tentative D call TRBD2 (5 bases). V lost 4 bases and J lost 0, with 13 bases in between. CDR3 length equals 15 residues. The germline gives CDR1 SQVTM, CDR2 ANQGSEA. Here the CDR3 reads CSVGGRESSYNEQFF. The CDR3 nucleotides are TGCAGCGTTGGGGGTCGGGAAAGCTCCTACAATGAGCAGTTCTTC.

The J gene is TRBJ1-2, the V gene TRBV19; possibly TRBD1 for D (6 bases). The CDR3 covers 13 residues. V was clipped by 5 bases and J by 4 bases, with 11 bases between them. The V gene's germline CDR1 is LNHDA and CDR2 SQIVND (reference sequence). The chain's CDR3 is CASSSGVFYGYTF. In DNA form, the CDR3 reads TGTGCCAGTAGTTCAGGGGTTTTCTATGGCTACACCTTC.

This chain joins TRBV5-5 and TRBJ1-1, with a weak D call TRBD1 (5 bases). Germline V gives CDR1 SGHKS, CDR2 YYEKEE (reference sequence). The CDR3 length is 14 residues. Trimming removed 2 bases at V and 4 bases at J, with 12 bases between. The CDR3 region is CASSLTRRGTEAFF. The CDR3 coding sequence is TGTGCCAGCAGCTTAACGAGGAGGGGCACTGAAGCTTTCTTT. Combining the CDR3 with reference TRBV5-5 and TRBJ1-1 gives the whole variable domain DAGVTQSPTHLIKTRGQQVTLRCSPISGHKSVSWYQQVLGQGPQFIFQYYEKEERGRGNFPDRFSARQFPNYSSELNVNALLLGDSALYLCASSLTRRGTEAFFGQGTRLTVV.

The chain carries TRBV7-9 and TRBJ2-3; the match to TRBD2 covers 8 bases. The germline CDR1 and CDR2 sequences are SEHNR and FQNEAQ (reference sequence). The CDR3 is made up of 16 amino acids. The trim removed 1 base at V and 4 bases at J, leaving 7 bases unmatched. The CDR3 DNA is TGTGCCAGCAGCTTAGGCGGCGGGAGGCACCCAGATACGCAGTATTTT. Its protein is CASSLGGGRHPDTQYF.

The chain combines TRBV11-3 with TRBJ2-2, with 7 nucleotides matching TRBD2. The germline gives CDR1 SGHNT, CDR2 YENEEA. The CDR3 is made up of 15 amino acids. V trimming: 3 bases; J trimming: 6 bases; junction bases outside the gene matches: 7. CDR3: CASSLGGREPGELFF. CDR3 nucleotide sequence: TGTGCCAGCAGCTTGGGAGGGAGGGAGCCCGGGGAGCTGTTTTTT.

The genes are TRBV6-1 and TRBJ1-2; no firm D call. Trimming shortened V by 5 bases and J by 7 bases, and 8 bases separated the two germline ends. The CDR3 totals 11 residues. The germline V gene encodes CDR1 MNHNS and CDR2 SASEGT. The chain's CDR3 is CASSIRGGYTF. The CDR3 DNA follows: TGTGCCAGCAGTATACGGGGTGGCTACACCTTC.

The V call is TRBV4-2, the J call TRBJ1-2; D call uncertain. The CDR3 consists of 13 residues. The V gene's germline CDR1 is LGHNA and CDR2 YNFKEQ. Deletions cut 0 bases from V and 4 bases from J, with 6 bases between. Here the CDR3 reads CASSQESAYGYTF. In DNA form, the CDR3 reads TGTGCCAGCAGCCAAGAGAGCGCCTATGGCTACACCTTC.

The genes are TRBV5-1 and TRBJ1-2; tentative D call: TRBD1 (6 bases). V shed 0 bases and J shed 3 bases, with 15 bases lying between them. Germline V gives CDR1 SGHRS, CDR2 YFSETQ. The CDR3 sequence is 16 residues long. Here the CDR3 reads CASSLDGAGVDYGYTF. CDR3 DNA: TGCGCCAGCAGCTTGGACGGGGCAGGGGTTGACTATGGCTACACCTTC.

The V gene is TRBV7-2, the J gene TRBJ2-7; D is possibly TRBD2 (6 bases). The CDR3 length is 14 residues. CDR1 and CDR2 (germline): SGHTA, FQGNSA. The V end was cut by 2 bases, the J end by 5 bases, with 13 bases between. CDR3 in DNA: TGTGCCAGCAGCTTACTGACTAGTTTGCACGAGCAGTACTTC. Protein product: CASSLLTSLHEQYF.

As DNA, the CDR3 is TGTGCCAGCAGCAAGCAAGCGGGAGGCTACAATGAGCAGTTCTTC. This gives the protein CASSKQAGGYNEQFF. The rearrangement uses TRBV11-2 and TRBJ2-1, with 9 bases that match TRBD2. The V and J ends lost 5 bases and 3 bases, in that order; junction bases with no gene match: 5. Germline CDR1 SGHAT, CDR2 FQNNGV. The CDR3 is made up of 15 amino acids. The full variable domain, in which reference TRBV11-2 and TRBJ2-1 provide the parts outside the CDR3, is EAGVAQSPRYKIIEKRQSVAFWCNPISGHATLYWYQQILGQGPKLLIQFQNNGVVDDSQLPKDRFSAERLKGVDSTLKIQPAKLEDSAVYLCASSKQAGGYNEQFFGPGTRLTVL.

The chain couples TRBV2 to TRBJ2-5; tentatively, D is TRBD1 (6 bases). Looked up from germline, CDR1 is SNHLY and CDR2 is FYNNEI. The CDR3 extends over 16 amino acids. The germline V and J ends were trimmed by 6 bases and 2 bases, with 19 bases remaining between them. DNA for the CDR3: TGTGCCAGCAGGGAATACAGGGTAGGGCGACAAGAGACCCAGTACTTC. Protein product: CASREYRVGRQETQYF.

The chain is built from TRBV11-2 and TRBJ2-5; D perhaps matches TRBD1 (5 bases). The ends were cut back, 5 bases at V and 5 bases at J, with 12 bases in the middle. This CDR3 region has 13 residues. Germline CDR1 SGHAT, CDR2 FQNNGV. The CDR3 bases are TGTGCCAGCAGCCCTACCTGGGGCGAGACCCAGTACTTC. It is translated as CASSPTWGETQYF.